One sample yielded the 14 T cell receptor beta chains listed below, sequenced in a study of cytomegalovirus exposure and HLA in healthy donors. Clones were read by immunoSEQ multiplex PCR, and TCRdb kept only the in-frame ones, dropping some. The sample holds more than 300,000 clones, about nine tenths seen once. The sequenced material came from PBMCs. These receptors all stem from a young woman in good health and CMV-seronegative.

The rearrangement uses TRBV11-2 and TRBJ2-5, with 11 bases identical to TRBD2. The CDR3 loop spans 16 amino acids. V lost 1 base and J lost 1; bases outside the gene matches: 2. CDR1 SGHAT and CDR2 FQNNGV come from the germline V gene. CDR3 in amino acids: CASSLVLAGAQETQYF. For the CDR3, the DNA is TGTGCCAGCAGCTTAGTACTAGCGGGGGCCCAAGAGACCCAGTACTTC. Full variable domain (remainder filled in from reference TRBV11-2 and TRBJ2-5): EAGVAQSPRYKIIEKRQSVAFWCNPISGHATLYWYQQILGQGPKLLIQFQNNGVVDDSQLPKDRFSAERLKGVDSTLKIQPAKLEDSAVYLCASSLVLAGAQETQYFGPGTRLLVL.

In its sample, this clone was seen once. The chain combines TRBV7-8 with TRBJ2-1; D is possibly TRBD1 (5 bases). Germline V lookup: CDR1 SGHVS, CDR2 FQNEAQ. The CDR3 is made up of 15 amino acids. The V and J ends lost 7 bases and 2 bases respectively, with 15 bases between them. Written as DNA, the CDR3 is TGTGCCAGCACCCTAGGGGTTGGCCCCTACAATGAGCAGTTCTTC. It codes for CASTLGVGPYNEQFF. Variable domain in full (rest from reference TRBV7-8 and TRBJ2-1): GAGVSQSPRYKVAKRGQDVALRCDPISGHVSLFWYQQALGQGPEFLTYFQNEAQLDKSGLPSDRFFAERPEGSVSTLKIQRTQQEDSAVYLCASTLGVGPYNEQFFGPGTRLTVL.

The chain joins TRBV7-6 to TRBJ2-3; 9 bases align to TRBD1. V shed 3 bases and J 0 bases; nucleotides not matched to a gene: 1. The germline V gene has CDR1 SGHVS and CDR2 FNYEAQ. CDR3 length: 15 amino acids. This CDR3 reads CASSLGTGSTDTQYF. The CDR3 DNA sequence: TGTGCCAGCAGCTTGGGGACAGGGAGCACAGATACGCAGTATTTT. The full variable domain, with the rest looked up from reference TRBV7-6 and TRBJ2-3, is GAGVSQSPRYKVTKRGQDVALRCDPISGHVSLYWYRQALGQGPEFLTYFNYEAQQDKSGLPNDRFSAERPEGSISTLTIQRTEQRDSAMYRCASSLGTGSTDTQYFGPGTRLTVL.

The chain has TRBV4-1 and TRBJ2-2; TRBD2 agrees at 8 bases. Germline CDR1 is MGHRA and CDR2 is YSYEKL. V gave up 0 bases and J gave up 4 bases; unmatched junction bases: 7. The CDR3 has 17 amino acids. The DNA of the CDR3 is TGCGCCAGCAGCCAAGATTCACTAGCGGAGACCACCGGGGAGCTGTTTTTT. This translates into CASSQDSLAETTGELFF.

The rearrangement joins TRBV7-9 to TRBJ2-7, with D tentatively TRBD1 (6 bases). Trimming took off 5 bases at V and 3 bases at J, with 23 bases between the two ends. CDR1 and CDR2 (germline): SEHNR, FQNEAQ (reference sequence). The CDR3 is made up of 17 amino acids. The CDR3 is CASSPQARGTRNYEQYF. The DNA of the CDR3 is TGTGCCAGCAGCCCCCAAGCAAGGGGGACACGGAACTACGAGCAGTACTTC.

The rearrangement links TRBV28 to TRBJ1-1, with 7 bases that match TRBD1. J gave up 1 base and V 4 bases, and 6 bases lay outside the gene matches. Germline values: CDR1 MDHEN, CDR2 SYDVKM. This CDR3 comprises 15 residues. The CDR3 sequence is CASSSLRDRNTEAFF. CDR3 DNA: TGTGCCAGCAGTTCTCTCCGGGACAGGAACACTGAAGCTTTCTTT.

The J gene is TRBJ2-3, the V gene TRBV6-1; no clear D. Germline V lookup: CDR1 MNHNS, CDR2 SASEGT. V was pared by 8 bases and J by 3 bases, with 6 bases between. This CDR3 is 11 amino acids long. The CDR3 here is CASGRTDTQYF. CDR3 coding DNA: TGTGCCAGCGGCAGGACAGATACGCAGTATTTT.

V usage is TRBV9 and J usage is TRBJ2-7; 8 bases line up with TRBD2. With 3 bases clipped from V and 2 bases from J, the junction kept 7 bases outside the gene matches. The CDR3 has 15 amino acids. From germline, CDR1 is SGDLS and CDR2 YYNGEE. CDR3 residues: CASSATSGVAYEQYF. CDR3 DNA: TGTGCCAGCAGCGCCACTAGCGGAGTAGCCTACGAGCAGTACTTC.

This sequence joins TRBV9 and TRBJ2-3, with 13 nucleotides matching TRBD2. Germline V gives CDR1 SGDLS, CDR2 YYNGEE. The CDR3 consists of 16 residues. J was trimmed by 4 bases and V by 3 bases; bases with no gene match: 5. The CDR3 nucleotides are TGTGCCAGCAGCGGGGGGACTAGCGGGATGTCAGATACGCAGTATTTT. Protein product: CASSGGTSGMSDTQYF. The entire variable domain, with the rest obtained from reference TRBV9 and TRBJ2-3, is as follows: DSGVTQTPKHLITATGQRVTLRCSPRSGDLSVYWYQQSLDQGLQFLIQYYNGEERAKGNILERFSAQQFPDLHSELNLSSLELGDSALYFCASSGGTSGMSDTQYFGPGTRLTVL.

The rearrangement uses TRBV29-1 and TRBJ1-2; tentative D call: TRBD1 (6 bases). The CDR3 length is 13 residues. V lost 1 base and J 8 bases, leaving 14 bases between the germline ends. Germline V lookup: CDR1 SQVTM, CDR2 ANQGSEA. CDR3 sequence reads: CSVEVAGQKGYTF. The CDR3 DNA reads as TGCAGCGTTGAAGTCGCAGGACAGAAAGGCTACACCTTC.

The rearrangement links TRBV10-1 to TRBJ1-5; 10 bases agree with TRBD1. The CDR3 totals 12 residues. V lost 9 bases and J lost 6; bases outside the gene matches: 2. Germline values: CDR1 WNHNN, CDR2 SYGVQD (reference sequence). The CDR3 DNA reads as TGCGCCAGTGGACAGGGGGGTCAGCCCCAGCATTTT. This sequence encodes CASGQGGQPQHF.

V and J are TRBV15 and TRBJ1-2, with TRBD1 identical over 7 bases. The J segment lost 8 bases and the V segment lost 3 bases, leaving 6 bases of the junction unmatched. Germline V lookup: CDR1 LNHNV, CDR2 YYDKDF (reference sequence). The CDR3 is 13 residues long. As DNA, the CDR3 is TGTGCCACCAGCAGTCTCCGGGACAGCGGCTACACCTTC. Protein sequence: CATSSLRDSGYTF. Variable domain in full (rest from reference TRBV15 and TRBJ1-2): DAMVIQNPRYQVTQFGKPVTLSCSQTLNHNVMYWYQQKSSQAPKLLFHYYDKDFNNEADTPDNFQSRRPNTSFCFLDIRSPGLGDTAMYLCATSSLRDSGYTFGSGTRLTVV.

This chain joins TRBV28 and TRBJ1-2; TRBD1 agrees at 7 bases. Trimming took 0 bases from V and 7 from J; bases not matched to a gene: 14. The CDR3 extends over 17 amino acids. The germline V gene encodes CDR1 MDHEN and CDR2 SYDVKM. The CDR3 loop is CASSLWIYGTASGGYTF. The DNA of the CDR3 is TGTGCCAGCAGTTTATGGATTTACGGGACAGCGAGCGGTGGCTACACCTTC.

The CDR3 loop reads CASSTDRRSTEAFF. The CDR3 bases are TGTGCCAGCAGCACTGACCGTAGGAGCACTGAAGCTTTCTTT. The J gene is TRBJ1-1, the V gene TRBV5-4, with D unresolved. The germline gives CDR1 SGHNT, CDR2 YYREEE (reference sequence). V shed 4 bases and J shed 4 bases, with 14 bases lying between them. The CDR3 loop spans 14 amino acids. The variable domain in full, completed from reference TRBV5-4 and TRBJ1-1, reads ETGVTQSPTHLIKTRGQQVTLRCSSQSGHNTVSWYQQALGQGPQFIFQYYREEENGRGNFPPRFSGLQFPNYSSELNVNALELDDSALYLCASSTDRRSTEAFFGQGTRLTVV.